The text below deals with one TCR beta chain. Its antigen remains unidentified. These data originate in a study of circulating tumor DNA in untreated peripheral T-cell lymphoma. The CDR3 has 13 amino acids. The V segment lost 4 bases and the J segment 3 bases; nucleotides outside the gene matches: 5. Germline CDR1 SQVTM, CDR2 ANQGSEA. General study results and limits: Tumor-specific clonotypes were found in roughly three quarters of patients.

This tumor tissue came from a pretreatment baseline collection. Some clones are missing from TCRdb's copy, which holds only in-frame ones; the method was immunoSEQ multiplex PCR. Of 6,000 to 8,000 clones in the sample, around 74% were seen once. Sequences were obtained from tumor tissue. This receptor was obtained from a human donor with peripheral T-cell lymphoma. The chain joins TRBV29-1 to TRBJ2-7, with 8 bases matching TRBD1. The CDR3 DNA is TGCAGCGTTGCGACAGGGGAATTCTACGAGCAGTACTTC. This encodes CSVATGEFYEQYF.